Below, 20 T cell receptor beta chains from the same sample are listed, as sequenced in a study of blood T cell repertoires in COVID-19. Libraries were prepared by immunoSEQ multiplex PCR; TCRdb keeps only in-frame clonotypes and omits some of them. The table lists over 150,000 clones, around four fifths of them singletons. What was sequenced was PBMCs or T cells enriched from blood (not recorded which). The receptors originated from a woman aged 45 to 65 who had recovered from COVID-19.

The chain combines TRBV4-3 with TRBJ1-1; 9 positions match TRBD1. V lost 8 bases to trimming and J lost 8 bases; unmatched junction nucleotides: 12. The CDR3 contains 14 residues. Germline CDR1 is LGHNA and CDR2 is YSLEER. The CDR3 DNA reads as TGCGCCAGCCGTGAGACTCTCGGACAGGGGGAAGCTTTCTTT. It specifies CASRETLGQGEAFF.

This clone has more than one count but fewer than ten. V and J are TRBV4-1 and TRBJ2-5; 10 nucleotides agree with TRBD2. Trimming removed 1 base from V and 7 bases from J; junction bases left unmatched: 3. From germline, CDR1 is MGHRA and CDR2 YSYEKL. CDR3 length: 14 amino acids. CDR3 amino acids: CASSQASGGGTQYF. The DNA for the CDR3 is TGCGCCAGCAGCCAAGCAAGCGGGGGGGGGACCCAGTACTTC.

In this sample, this clone turned up once. V and J are TRBV27 and TRBJ1-4; D gene uncertain. CDR1 is MNHEY, CDR2 SMNVEV, per germline (reference sequence). The V end was cut by 2 bases, the J end by 7 bases, with 8 bases between. This CDR3 contains 13 residues. The CDR3 DNA is TGTGCCAGCAGTTTAGTGGGGAGTGAAAAACTGTTTTTT. Its protein product is CASSLVGSEKLFF.

This rearrangement joins TRBV6-2 or TRBV6-3 to TRBJ2-3; 8 nucleotides agree with TRBD2. CDR3 size: 16 residues. V lost 0 bases to trimming and J lost 6 bases; unmatched junction nucleotides: 8. The germline V gene has CDR1 MNHEY and CDR2 SVGEGT. This CDR3 reads CASSYSSAGEVDTQYF. CDR3 DNA: TGTGCCAGCAGTTACTCCTCAGCGGGAGAAGTTGATACGCAGTATTTT.

This chain connects TRBV5-8 to TRBJ1-3; tentative D call: TRBD1 (6 bases). V gave up 3 bases and J gave up 2 bases, with 9 bases separating them. CDR3 length equals 14 residues. Germline CDR1 and CDR2: SGHTS and YDEGEE. The CDR3 protein is CASSSTGTGNTIYF. The CDR3, as DNA: TGTGCCAGCAGCTCCACAGGGACTGGAAACACCATATATTTT.

The chain employs TRBV5-1 and TRBJ2-7; 7 bases match TRBD1. V was pared by 0 bases and J by 6 bases, with 9 bases of the junction left unmatched. CDR1 is SGHRS, CDR2 YFSETQ, per germline. The CDR3 consists of 15 residues. CDR3 residues: CASSLAPGQPVEQYF. CDR3 coding DNA: TGCGCCAGCAGCTTGGCCCCGGGACAGCCCGTCGAGCAGTACTTC.

The rearrangement joins TRBV7-9 to TRBJ1-1, with 7 bases matching TRBD1. The J segment lost 1 base and the V segment lost 7 bases, leaving 3 bases of the junction unmatched. CDR3 size: 13 residues. Germline V lookup: CDR1 SEHNR, CDR2 FQNEAQ (reference sequence). The CDR3 DNA reads as TGTGCCAGCAAAAACAGGGGGAACACTGAAGCTTTCTTT. This sequence encodes CASKNRGNTEAFF.

This chain joins TRBV3-1 (or the pseudogene TRBV3-2) and TRBJ2-1; weak D call: TRBD2 (6 bases). Trimming pared 4 bases from V and 8 bases from J, leaving 21 bases between. Looked up from germline, CDR1 is LGHDT and CDR2 is YNNKEL (reference sequence). The CDR3 is 16 residues long. Here the CDR3 reads CASSPALGLRVDEQFF. In DNA form, the CDR3 reads TGTGCCAGCAGCCCTGCGCTGGGACTTAGAGTGGATGAGCAGTTCTTC.

This chain connects TRBV5-8 to TRBJ2-1; maybe TRBD1 (5 bases). The ends were cut back, 0 bases at V and 4 bases at J, with 11 bases in the middle. Per the germline V gene, CDR1 is SGHTS and CDR2 is YDEGEE. CDR3 size: 15 residues. The DNA of the CDR3 is TGTGCCAGCAGCTTGGCCGCAGGGTCTTACAATGAGCAGTTCTTC. Amino acid sequence: CASSLAAGSYNEQFF.

The chain combines TRBV5-5 with TRBJ2-3; D is undetermined. This CDR3 has 16 amino acids. The V gene lost 0 bases and the J gene lost 0 bases, with 11 bases spanning the gap. Germline assignment: CDR1 SGHKS and CDR2 YYEKEE (reference sequence). The CDR3 DNA is TGTGCCAGCAGCTTGGTCCCGCGTCAAAGCACAGATACGCAGTATTTT. Its protein is CASSLVPRQSTDTQYF.

The rearrangement joins TRBV5-1 to TRBJ1-2; D gene ambiguous. Trimming pared 2 bases from V and 0 bases from J, leaving 17 bases between. The CDR3 has 17 residues. Germline V gene lookup returns CDR1 SGHRS and CDR2 YFSETQ. The chain's CDR3 is CASSFHEPVGANYGYTF. In DNA, the CDR3 is TGCGCCAGCAGCTTTCATGAGCCTGTTGGAGCTAACTATGGCTACACCTTC. Full variable domain (rest looked up from reference TRBV5-1 and TRBJ1-2): KAGVTQTPRYLIKTRGQQVTLSCSPISGHRSVSWYQQTPGQGLQFLFEYFSETQRNKGNFPGRFSGRQFSNSRSEMNVSTLELGDSALYLCASSFHEPVGANYGYTFGSGTRLTVV.

The chain employs TRBV19 and TRBJ2-2, with 14 bases matching TRBD2. Germline V CDR1 and CDR2: LNHDA, SQIVND (reference sequence). V was pared by 8 bases and J by 0 bases, with 2 bases of the junction left unmatched. This CDR3 is 16 amino acids long. The chain's CDR3 is CASVTSGRANTGELFF. The CDR3, as DNA: TGTGCCAGTGTGACTAGCGGGAGGGCGAACACCGGGGAGCTGTTTTTT.

V and J are TRBV10-3 and TRBJ2-5; 9 bases match TRBD2. Germline CDR1 and CDR2: ENHRY and SYGVKD. The J segment lost 5 bases and the V segment lost 6 bases, leaving 7 bases of the junction unmatched. The CDR3 has 14 amino acids. The CDR3 nucleotides are TGTGCCATCAGAGGTAGTAGCGGGAGTGAGACCCAGTACTTC. Translated, it gives CAIRGSSGSETQYF.

J is TRBJ1-2 and V is TRBV10-3; no clear D gene. Germline assignment: CDR1 ENHRY and CDR2 SYGVKD. This CDR3 has 10 amino acids. V lost 10 bases and J lost 2, with 5 bases in between. Written as DNA, the CDR3 is TGTGCCAGCGGCAACTATGGCTACACCTTC. Translation: CASGNYGYTF.

The CDR3 coding sequence is TGTGCCAGCAGCGTAGCTACGTCAGGGGCAAATTCACCCCTCCACTTT. It codes for CASSVATSGANSPLHF. The chain carries TRBV9 and TRBJ1-6; weak D call: TRBD1 (6 bases). Germline V CDR1 and CDR2: SGDLS, YYNGEE. The CDR3 totals 16 residues. V was trimmed by 0 bases and J by 7 bases, leaving 14 bases between them.

The CDR3 loop is CASRGQGKLEQYF. CDR3 nucleotides: TGTGCCAGTAGGGGGCAGGGTAAACTCGAGCAGTACTTC. The chain employs TRBV19 and TRBJ2-7, with D possibly being TRBD1 (5 bases). The CDR3 is 13 amino acids. Germline V gene lookup returns CDR1 LNHDA and CDR2 SQIVND (reference sequence). The V gene lost 6 bases and the J gene lost 6 bases, with 15 bases spanning the gap. Complete variable domain (other parts from reference TRBV19 and TRBJ2-7): DGGITQSPKYLFRKEGQNVTLSCEQNLNHDAMYWYRQDPGQGLRLIYYSQIVNDFQKGDIAEGYSVSREKKESFPLTVTSAQKNPTAFYLCASRGQGKLEQYFGPGTRLTVT.

This chain connects TRBV29-1 to TRBJ2-7, with a tentative D call TRBD1 (6 bases). V was cut by 5 bases and J by 3 bases, with 11 bases left in between. The CDR3 extends over 12 amino acids. In germline, CDR1 is SQVTM, CDR2 ANQGSEA. CDR3 DNA: TGCAGCGTTAAGTACAGGGACTACGAGCAGTACTTC. The encoded protein is CSVKYRDYEQYF.

The chain is built from TRBV15 and TRBJ2-7, with TRBD1 identical over 7 bases. The V gene end was trimmed by 3 bases and the J gene end by 9 bases; junction bases not matched to a gene: 14. The CDR3 consists of 15 residues. The germline CDR1 and CDR2 sequences are LNHNV and YYDKDF (reference sequence). The CDR3 reads CATSSSGQVAVRQYF. As DNA, the CDR3 is TGTGCCACCAGCAGTTCTGGACAGGTTGCGGTACGGCAGTACTTC.

The chain joins TRBV23-1 to TRBJ2-2; possibly TRBD2 for D (5 bases). TRBV23-1 is marked as an open reading frame, function uncertain. V shed 11 bases and J shed 7 bases, with 23 bases lying between them. This CDR3 spans 15 amino acids. CDR3: CAPTVASRRDGELFF. The CDR3 nucleotides are TGCGCCCCCACGGTGGCCTCACGTCGGGACGGGGAGCTGTTTTTT.

In regard to this clone: Other DNA sequences in this sample translate to the same CDR3. The J gene is TRBJ2-1, the V gene TRBV5-4, with 13 bases matching TRBD2. Germline V gene lookup returns CDR1 SGHNT and CDR2 YYREEE (reference sequence). J was trimmed by 5 bases and V by 3 bases; bases with no gene match: 5. This CDR3 is 16 amino acids long. The CDR3 region has the DNA TGTGCCAGCAGCTCCGCGACTAGCGGGAGGAACAATGAGCAGTTCTTC. As protein: CASSSATSGRNNEQFF.